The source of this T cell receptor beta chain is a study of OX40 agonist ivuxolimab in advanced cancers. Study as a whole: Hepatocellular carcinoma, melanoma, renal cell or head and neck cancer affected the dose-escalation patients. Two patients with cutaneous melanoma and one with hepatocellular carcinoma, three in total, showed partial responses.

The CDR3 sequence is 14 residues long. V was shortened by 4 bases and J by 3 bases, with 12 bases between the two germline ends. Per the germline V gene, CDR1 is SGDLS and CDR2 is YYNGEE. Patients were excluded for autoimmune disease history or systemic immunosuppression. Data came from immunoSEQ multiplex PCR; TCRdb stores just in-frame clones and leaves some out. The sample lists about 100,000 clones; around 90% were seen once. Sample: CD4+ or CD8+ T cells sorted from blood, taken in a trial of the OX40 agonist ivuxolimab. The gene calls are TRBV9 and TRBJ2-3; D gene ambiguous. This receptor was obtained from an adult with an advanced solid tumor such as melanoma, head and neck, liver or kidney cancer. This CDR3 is CASSPLFGTDTQYF. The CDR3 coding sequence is TGTGCCAGCAGCCCTCTCTTTGGGACAGATACGCAGTATTTT.